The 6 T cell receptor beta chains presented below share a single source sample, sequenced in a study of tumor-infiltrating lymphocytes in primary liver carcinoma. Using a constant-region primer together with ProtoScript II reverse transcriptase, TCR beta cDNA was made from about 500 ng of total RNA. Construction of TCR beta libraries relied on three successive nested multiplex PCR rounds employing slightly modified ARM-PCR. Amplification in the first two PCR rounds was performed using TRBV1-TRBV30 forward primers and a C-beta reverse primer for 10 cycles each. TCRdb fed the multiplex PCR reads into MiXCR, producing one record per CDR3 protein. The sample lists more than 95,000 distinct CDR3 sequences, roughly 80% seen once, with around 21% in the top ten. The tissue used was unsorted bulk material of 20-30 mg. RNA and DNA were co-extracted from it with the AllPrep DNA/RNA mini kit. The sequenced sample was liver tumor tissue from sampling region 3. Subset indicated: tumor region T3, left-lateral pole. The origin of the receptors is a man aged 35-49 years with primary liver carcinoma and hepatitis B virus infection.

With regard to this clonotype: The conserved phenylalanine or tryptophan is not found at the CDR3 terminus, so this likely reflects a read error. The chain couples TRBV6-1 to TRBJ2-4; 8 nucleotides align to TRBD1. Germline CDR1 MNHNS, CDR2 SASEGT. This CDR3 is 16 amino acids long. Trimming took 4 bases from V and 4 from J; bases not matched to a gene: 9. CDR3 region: CASSGTGGFGKNIQYL. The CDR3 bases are TGTGCCAGCAGTGGCACAGGGGGGTTCGGTAAAAACATTCAGTACTTA.

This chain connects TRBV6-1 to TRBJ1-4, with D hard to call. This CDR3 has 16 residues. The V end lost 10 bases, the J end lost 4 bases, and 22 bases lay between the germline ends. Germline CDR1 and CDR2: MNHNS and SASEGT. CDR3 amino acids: CANGEGSGSGNEKLFF. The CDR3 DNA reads TGTGCCAACGGTGAAGGCTCGGGTTCGGGTAATGAAAAACTGTTTTTT.

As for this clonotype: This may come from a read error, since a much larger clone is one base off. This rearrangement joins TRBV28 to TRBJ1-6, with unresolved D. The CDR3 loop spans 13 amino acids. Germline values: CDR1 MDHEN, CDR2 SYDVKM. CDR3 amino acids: CASSQPRNSPHHF. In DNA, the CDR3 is TGTGCCAGCAGCCAACCGCGCAATTCACCCCACCACTTT.

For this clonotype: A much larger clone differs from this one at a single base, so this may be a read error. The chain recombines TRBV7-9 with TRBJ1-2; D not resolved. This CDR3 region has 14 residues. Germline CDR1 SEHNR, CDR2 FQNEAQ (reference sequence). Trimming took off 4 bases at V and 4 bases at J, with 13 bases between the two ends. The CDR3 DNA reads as TGTGCCAGCAGCTGGGCAAGGGATAGCTATGGCTACACCTTC. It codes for CASSWARDSYGYTF.

CDR3 sequence: CASSPGTSGRVAVSSYNEQFF. CDR3 sequence (DNA): TGTGCCAGCAGCCCGGGGACTAGCGGGAGGGTCGCAGTGAGTTCCTACAATGAGCAGTTCTTC. The chain carries TRBV5-6 and TRBJ2-1; 16 bases fit TRBD2. The CDR3 runs 21 residues. Trimming removed 4 bases from V and 1 base from J; junction bases left unmatched: 14. Germline CDR1 reads SGHDT; CDR2 reads YYEEEE. Using reference TRBV5-6 and TRBJ2-1 for the parts outside the CDR3, the full variable domain is DAGVTQSPTHLIKTRGQQVTLRCSPKSGHDTVSWYQQALGQGPQFIFQYYEEEERQRGNFPDRFSGHQFPNYSSELNVNALLLGDSALYLCASSPGTSGRVAVSSYNEQFFGPGTRLTVL.

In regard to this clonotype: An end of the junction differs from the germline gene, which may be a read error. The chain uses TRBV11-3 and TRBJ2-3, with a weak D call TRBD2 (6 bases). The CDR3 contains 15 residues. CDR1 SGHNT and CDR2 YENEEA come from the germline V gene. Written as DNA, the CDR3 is TGTGTCAGCAGCCCTGGGGGAGGTGGCACAGATACGCAATATTTT. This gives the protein CVSSPGGGGTDTQYF.